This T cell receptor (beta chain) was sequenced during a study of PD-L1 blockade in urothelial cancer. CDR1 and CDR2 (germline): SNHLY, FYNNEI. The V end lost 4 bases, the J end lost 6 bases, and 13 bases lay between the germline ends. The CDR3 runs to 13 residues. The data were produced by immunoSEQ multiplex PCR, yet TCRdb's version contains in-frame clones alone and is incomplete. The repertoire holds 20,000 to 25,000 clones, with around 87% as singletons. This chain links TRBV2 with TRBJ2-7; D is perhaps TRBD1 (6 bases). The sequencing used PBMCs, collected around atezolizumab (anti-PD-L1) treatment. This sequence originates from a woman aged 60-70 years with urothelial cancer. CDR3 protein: CASSGSQGFEQYF. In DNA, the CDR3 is TGTGCCAGCAGTGGAAGTCAGGGGTTCGAGCAGTACTTC.